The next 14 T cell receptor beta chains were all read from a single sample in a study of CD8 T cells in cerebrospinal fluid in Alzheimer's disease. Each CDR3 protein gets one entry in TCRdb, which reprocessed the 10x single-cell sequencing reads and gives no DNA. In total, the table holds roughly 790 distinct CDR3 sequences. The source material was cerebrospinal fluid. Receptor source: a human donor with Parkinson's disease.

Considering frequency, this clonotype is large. Here the CDR3 reads CAISGGQVYGYTF. The chain combines TRBV10-3 with TRBJ1-2; TCRdb's D call of TRBD1 is untestable without DNA. The CDR3 covers 13 residues. Germline V gives CDR1 ENHRY, CDR2 SYGVKD.

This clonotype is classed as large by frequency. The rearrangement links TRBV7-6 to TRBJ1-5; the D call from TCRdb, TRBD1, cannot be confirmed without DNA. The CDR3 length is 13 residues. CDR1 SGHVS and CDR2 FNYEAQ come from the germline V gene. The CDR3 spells CASSLGAYQPQHF.

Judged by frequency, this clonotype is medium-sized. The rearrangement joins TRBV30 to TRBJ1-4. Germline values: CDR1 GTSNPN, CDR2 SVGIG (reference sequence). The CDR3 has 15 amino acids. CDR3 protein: CAWSPGLATNEKLFF.

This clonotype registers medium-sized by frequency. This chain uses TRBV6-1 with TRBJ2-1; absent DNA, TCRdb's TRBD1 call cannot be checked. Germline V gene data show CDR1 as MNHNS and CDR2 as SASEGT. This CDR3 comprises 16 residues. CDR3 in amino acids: CASSESGQGAYNEQFF.

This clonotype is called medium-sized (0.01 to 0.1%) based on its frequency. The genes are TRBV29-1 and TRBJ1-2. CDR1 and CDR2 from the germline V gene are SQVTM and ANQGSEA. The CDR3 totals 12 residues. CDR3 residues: CSVFRANYGYTF.

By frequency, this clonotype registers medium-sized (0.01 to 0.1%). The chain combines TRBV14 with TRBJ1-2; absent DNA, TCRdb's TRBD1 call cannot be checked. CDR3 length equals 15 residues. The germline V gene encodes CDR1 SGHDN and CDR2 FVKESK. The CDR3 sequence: CASSQDGGSTYGYTF.

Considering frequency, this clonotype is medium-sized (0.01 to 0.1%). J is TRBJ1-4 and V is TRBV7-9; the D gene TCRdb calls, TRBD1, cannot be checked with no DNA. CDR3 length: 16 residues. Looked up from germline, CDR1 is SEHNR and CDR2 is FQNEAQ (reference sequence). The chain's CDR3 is CASSLATRQIHEKLFF.

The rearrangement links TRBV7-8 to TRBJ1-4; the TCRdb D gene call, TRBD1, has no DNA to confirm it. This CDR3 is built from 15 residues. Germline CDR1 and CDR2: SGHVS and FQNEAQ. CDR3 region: CASSLLAGQGWKLFF.

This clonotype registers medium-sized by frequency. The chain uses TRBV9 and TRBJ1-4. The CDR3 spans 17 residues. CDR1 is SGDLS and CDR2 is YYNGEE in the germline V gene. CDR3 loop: CASSEFMPGTTNEKLFF. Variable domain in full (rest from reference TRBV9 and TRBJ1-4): DSGVTQTPKHLITATGQRVTLRCSPRSGDLSVYWYQQSLDQGLQFLIQYYNGEERAKGNILERFSAQQFPDLHSELNLSSLELGDSALYFCASSEFMPGTTNEKLFFGSGTQLSVL.

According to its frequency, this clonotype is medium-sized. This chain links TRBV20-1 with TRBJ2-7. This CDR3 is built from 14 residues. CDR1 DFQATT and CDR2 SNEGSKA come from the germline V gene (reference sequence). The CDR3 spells CSAIGQGHSYEQYF.

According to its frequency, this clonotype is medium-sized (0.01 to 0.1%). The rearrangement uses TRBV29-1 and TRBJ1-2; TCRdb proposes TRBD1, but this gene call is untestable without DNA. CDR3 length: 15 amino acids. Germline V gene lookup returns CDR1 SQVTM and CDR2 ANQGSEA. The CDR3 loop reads CSVSRERGRNYGYTF.

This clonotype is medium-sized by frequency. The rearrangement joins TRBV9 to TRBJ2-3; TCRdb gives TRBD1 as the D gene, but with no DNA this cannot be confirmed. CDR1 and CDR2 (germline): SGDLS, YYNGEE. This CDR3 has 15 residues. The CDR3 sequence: CASSVGGSSTDTQYF.

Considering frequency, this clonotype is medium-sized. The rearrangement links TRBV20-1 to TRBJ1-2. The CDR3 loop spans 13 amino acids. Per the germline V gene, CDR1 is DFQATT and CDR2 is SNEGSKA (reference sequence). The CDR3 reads CSGGDSTSRGYTF.

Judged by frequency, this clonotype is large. The CDR3 loop reads CASTPSEDETQYF. This chain uses TRBV12-3 or TRBV12-4 with TRBJ2-5; without DNA, the TCRdb call of TRBD2 cannot be checked. The CDR3 is made up of 13 amino acids.